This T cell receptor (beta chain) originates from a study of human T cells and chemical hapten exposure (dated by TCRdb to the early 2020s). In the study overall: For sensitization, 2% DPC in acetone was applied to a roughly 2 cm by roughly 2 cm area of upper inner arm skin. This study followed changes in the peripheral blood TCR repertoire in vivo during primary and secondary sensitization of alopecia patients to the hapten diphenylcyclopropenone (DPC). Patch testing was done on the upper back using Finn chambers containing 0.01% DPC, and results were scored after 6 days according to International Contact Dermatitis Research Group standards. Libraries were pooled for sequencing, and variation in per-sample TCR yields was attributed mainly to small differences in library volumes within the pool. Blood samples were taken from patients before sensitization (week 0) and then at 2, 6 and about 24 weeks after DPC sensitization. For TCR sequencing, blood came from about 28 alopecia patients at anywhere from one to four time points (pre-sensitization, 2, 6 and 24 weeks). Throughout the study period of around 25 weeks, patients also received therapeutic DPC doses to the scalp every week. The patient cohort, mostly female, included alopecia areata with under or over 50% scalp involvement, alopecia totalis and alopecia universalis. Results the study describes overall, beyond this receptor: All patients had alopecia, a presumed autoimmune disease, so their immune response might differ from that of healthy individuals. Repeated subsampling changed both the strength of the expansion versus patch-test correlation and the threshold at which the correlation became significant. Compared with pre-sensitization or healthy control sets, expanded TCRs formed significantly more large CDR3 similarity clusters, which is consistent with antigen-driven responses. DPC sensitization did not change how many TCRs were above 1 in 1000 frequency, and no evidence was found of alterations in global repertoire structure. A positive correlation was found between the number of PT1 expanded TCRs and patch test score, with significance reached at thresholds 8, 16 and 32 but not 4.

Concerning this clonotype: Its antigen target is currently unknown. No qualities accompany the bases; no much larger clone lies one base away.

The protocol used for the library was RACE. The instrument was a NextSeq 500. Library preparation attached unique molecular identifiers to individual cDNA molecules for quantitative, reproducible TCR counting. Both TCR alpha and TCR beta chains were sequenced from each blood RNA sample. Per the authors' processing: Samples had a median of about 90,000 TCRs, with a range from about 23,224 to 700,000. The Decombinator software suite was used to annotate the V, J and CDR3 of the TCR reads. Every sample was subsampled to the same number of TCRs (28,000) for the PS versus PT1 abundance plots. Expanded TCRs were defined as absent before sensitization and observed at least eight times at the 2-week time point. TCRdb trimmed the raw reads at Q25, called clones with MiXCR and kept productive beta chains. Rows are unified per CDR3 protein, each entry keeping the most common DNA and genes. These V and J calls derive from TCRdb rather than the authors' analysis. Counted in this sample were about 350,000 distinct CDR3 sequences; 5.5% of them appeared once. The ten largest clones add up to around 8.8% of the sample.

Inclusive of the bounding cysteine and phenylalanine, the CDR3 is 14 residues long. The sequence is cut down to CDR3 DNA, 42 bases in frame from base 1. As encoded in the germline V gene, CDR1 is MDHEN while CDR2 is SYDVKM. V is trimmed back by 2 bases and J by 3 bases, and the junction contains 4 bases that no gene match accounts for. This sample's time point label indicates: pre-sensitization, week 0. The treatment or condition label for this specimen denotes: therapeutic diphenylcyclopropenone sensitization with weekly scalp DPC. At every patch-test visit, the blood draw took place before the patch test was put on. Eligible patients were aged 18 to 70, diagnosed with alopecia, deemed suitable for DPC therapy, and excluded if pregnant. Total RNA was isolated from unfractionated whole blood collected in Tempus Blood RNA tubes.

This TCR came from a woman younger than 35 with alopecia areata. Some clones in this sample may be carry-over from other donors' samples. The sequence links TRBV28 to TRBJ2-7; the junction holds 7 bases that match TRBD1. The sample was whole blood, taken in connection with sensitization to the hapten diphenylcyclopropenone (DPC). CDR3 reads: CASSLGQEHYEQYF. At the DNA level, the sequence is TGTGCCAGCAGTTTAGGACAGGAGCACTACGAGCAGTACTTC.